Reported below is one TCR beta chain. The antigen it recognizes is unknown. This sample was included in a study of cytomegalovirus exposure and HLA in healthy donors (dated by TCRdb to 2016 to 2017). At the level of the whole study: An earlier analysis of some 500 of the donors reported roughly 300 Gb of sequence data and around 120 million unique TCR beta sequences from around 200 million T cells. Around 320 gigabases of sequencing data and approximately 84 million unique TCR sequences were included in an early release covering under 650 HLA-typed donors. Among the approximately 400 genotyped donors, roughly 80% belonged to the genetic ancestry cluster associated with self-reported Caucasian donors. The study aimed to test whether signatures of past pathogen exposure could be identified by cataloging public T cell receptors. The study used immunosequencing to profile the T cell repertoires of approximately 640 subjects and linked those repertoires to cytomegalovirus serostatus. Along with the approximately 700-subject first cohort, a separate validation cohort of around 120 different subjects was used. High-throughput TCR immunosequencing, statistical association of individual TCRs with disease status, and machine learning were combined to predict cytomegalovirus infection status. A later analysis re-analyzed previously published TCR beta repertoires from 600 to 850 donors and added high-resolution HLA genotyping to study TCR occurrence patterns. In the later analysis, no new phenotypic data were used to find candidate immune exposures; instead, reliance was placed on TCR beta sequences and their occurrence across donors. To decide whether each TCR beta V gene segment behaved as functional or pseudogenic, an earlier analysis of some 580 of the donors relied on high-throughput TCR beta sequencing. Donor age, sex, ethnicity and CMV serostatus were compiled alongside the repertoire data. Genome-wide SNP genotypes for about 60% of the roughly 670 donors were used in a later genetic analysis, which treated that subset as a discovery cohort. All discovery cohort repertoires had been generated on a single sequencing platform. Class I and class II HLA loci were covered by the typing at four-digit resolution. The number of typed donors differed by locus: about 620-640 for A, B, C, DRB1 and DQB1; 500 to 550 for DQA1; 600 to 610 for DPA1; and about 450 for DPB1. Because of strong linkage in the cohort, five DR-DQ haplotypes were treated as single units for association and clustering. Among about 400 genotyped donors of the cohort, an average of around 220,000 unique TCR beta nucleotide sequences was sequenced per donor, of which 15% to 20% were non-productive. Overall study outcomes, separate from this receptor: When HLA alleles, especially DR and DQ, strongly co-occurred, TCR associations were difficult to assign to individual alleles. In this cohort, only TCR beta chains were sequenced, and detectable features were limited by the absence of alpha or paired-chain data. A cluster of highly shared sequence variants was judged likely to represent a technical artifact of the sequencing pipeline. In a later analysis, HLA-associated TCR beta chains were found to be more clonally expanded and to have lower generation probabilities than equally common non-associated chains. Linkage disequilibrium might explain the correlated functional status among segregating V segments, but an unknown experimental factor could not be ruled out. Cytomegalovirus status was reported to be diagnosed by the classifier with high specificity and sensitivity in both the original and validation cohorts. Immune exposure information for the cohort was limited to CMV serostatus. In a later genetic analysis, a missense DCLRE1C variant was associated with V-gene and J-gene trimming of TCR beta chains, and the association was replicated in an independent cohort. Because counts were too low, seventeen rarely observed V segments, including chromosome 9 orphons, were excluded from the earlier analysis of some 590 of the donors. According to a later analysis, parvovirus B19, influenza, CMV and Epstein-Barr virus appeared linked to several top co-occurrence clusters. Specific HLA alleles were associated with 18,000 or so TCR beta sequences at a false discovery rate of 0.05 in a later analysis. A few of the identified cytomegalovirus-associated TCR beta chains were confirmed in vitro to be specific for cytomegalovirus antigens. It was suggested by the authors that the approach could potentially be generalized to other disease states and immunological phenotypes. A later analysis found that TCR association rates varied across HLA loci, with DRB1 alleles showing the most associated TCRs and HLA-C alleles the fewest. A further reported finding was that TCR beta sequences accurately predicted the HLA-A and HLA-B alleles for most subjects in the first cohort. Some IMGT-functional V segments, including TRBV6-2 and TRBV6-3, could not be distinguished by the 87-base-pair reads and were therefore excluded. According to a later analysis, most CMV-associated TCR beta chains appeared to be HLA-restricted, and the HLA associations seemed to be driven largely by CMV exposure. Compared with the roughly 720-donor mean, donors in an Asian-associated ancestry cluster had fewer N-insertions in productive TCRs, according to a later genetic analysis. Because some donors lacked HLA typing at each locus, the association tests relied only on the typed subset. While some public TCRs were present in many individuals, most TCR sequences turned up only very rarely across donors. Roughly uniform sequencing depth across donors was assumed in presence/absence analyses, although this assumption may not hold. A total of fewer than 200 TCR beta chains were listed by the study as associated with cytomegalovirus. An earlier analysis of approximately 600 of the donors showed that most TCR beta V segments appeared in productive rearrangements either about 90% or about 30% of the time, which broadly matched IMGT annotations.

The cohort was made up of 666 healthy bone marrow donors. At the time of sampling, all cohort members were nominally healthy, though unrecorded immune exposures were likely present. The donor was CMV seronegative and belonged to the group of 352 seronegative cohort members. Each donor provided a peripheral blood sample, and peripheral blood mononuclear cells were used for TCR beta sequencing. Genomic DNA extraction from the blood cell samples was performed with the Qiagen DNeasy Blood Extraction Kit. Library generation was performed with the immunoSEQ multiplex PCR assay. A mixture of 60 forward primers for TCR Vbeta segments and 13 reverse primers for TCR Jbeta segments was used in the multiplex PCR. Amplification of the CDR3 region of rearranged TCR beta genes was performed with a multiplex PCR assay on genomic DNA. The amplified TCR beta libraries were sequenced on the Illumina HiSeq System as 87-base-pair reads. On the authors' methods: Across the 666 repertoires, a later analysis counted tens of millions of unique TCR beta chains, roughly 11 million of which were shared by at least two donors. Raw reads were error-corrected and collapsed into unique sequences by a nearest-neighbor algorithm in which closely related sequences were merged to remove PCR and sequencing errors. CDR3 sequences were aligned to IMGT reference sequences to assign V, D and J gene segments. For a sequence to be retained, at least a six-nucleotide match to both a V gene segment and a J gene segment was required. A rearrangement was called productive if the CDR3 had no stop codons and remained in frame with V and J, and every other rearrangement was called non-productive. CDR3 was defined by IMGT convention, running from the second conserved V-encoded cysteine to the conserved J-encoded phenylalanine. The earlier analysis of fewer than 700 of the donors excluded sequences that lacked an unambiguous match to a single V gene segment. In an earlier analysis of approximately 590 of the donors, a V segment was called functional when productive rearrangements were above 56.7%, and segregating when the standard deviation between donors exceeded 5%. A statistical classification framework was developed to diagnose cytomegalovirus status using the catalog of TCR beta chain sequences. In a later analysis, V and J genes were assigned by comparing TCR nucleotide sequences against IMGT/GENE-DB human TR gene sequences. The TCRdist pipeline was used in a later analysis to assign CDR3 sequences and most-parsimonious VDJ recombination scenarios. A later analysis defined each TCR beta chain by its CDR3 amino acid sequence plus V-gene family, and excluded reads lacking a unique V-gene family. To address suspected cross-contamination and a sequencing artifact, a later analysis removed under 600 highly shared, low-generation-probability nucleotide sequences. In a later analysis, a clonal expansion index was calculated for each public chain from normalized within-repertoire ranks of inferred template counts. Generation probabilities in a later analysis came from a VDJ recombination model fitted to out-of-frame rearrangements, and those results were checked against IGoR. Hypergeometric tests were used in a later analysis to score TCR-TCR, TCR-HLA and TCR-CMV co-occurrence, with a repertoire-size bias correction applied to the TCR pairs. In a later analysis, false discovery rates were estimated by permuting HLA or CMV assignments 20 times. In a later analysis, co-occurring TCRs were grouped using DBSCAN, with TCRdist sequence similarity added in when clustering inside HLA-allele-positive subsets. Repertoires with fewer than 30,000 or more than 120,000 public chains were left out of co-occurrence clustering, as were about five repertoires with anomalous nucleotide sharing. Imported from immuneACCESS, the table was reduced by TCRdb to in-frame sequences with V and J called. These copies leave out some clones; in studies compared against another copy, an unresolved V gene accounts for under half, and the cause of the remainder is not known. V, J and clone size are those of that table, while D and trimming were read from the DNA. The table kept for this sample lists some 130,000 clones. Of the sample, roughly 2% is held by the ten largest clones.

The CDR3 measures 17 amino acids from cysteine to phenylalanine. Left in the record is the CDR3 DNA by itself, 51 bases read in frame from the first base. CDR1 and CDR2 (SGHAT, FQNNGV) derive from the germline V gene. Trimmed from V: 4 bases; trimmed from J: 2 bases; junction bases lacking a gene match: 13. This clonotype was sampled from a woman between 55 and 75 years old in good health and CMV-seronegative. Sequencing input: PBMCs. The V and J segments used are TRBV11-2 and TRBJ2-7; the central 8 bases match TRBD1. The DNA sequence follows: TGTGCCAGCAGCTCCGAAAGGACAGGGAAGGGGACCTACGAGCAGTACTTC. This encodes CASSSERTGKGTYEQYF.